This entry features one T cell receptor beta chain sequence. Its antigen remains unknown. This sample was taken from a study of CD8 T cells in ankylosing spondylitis. The CDR3 totals 16 residues. With 3 bases clipped from V and 1 base from J, the junction kept 4 bases outside the gene matches. CDR1 is KGHDR, CDR2 SFDVKD, per germline. Broader study findings: Relatively rare in peripheral blood, disease-linked clones were also CD8+. According to the report, clones linked to the disease were significantly enriched in matched synovial fluid samples taken from ankylosing spondylitis patients.

TCRdb fed the 5' RACE reads into MiXCR, producing one record per CDR3 protein. The data show hundreds of thousands of distinct CDR3 sequences, 20% to 30% seen once. The J gene is TRBJ2-3, the V gene TRBV24-1; 9 nucleotides line up with TRBD1. Material for sequencing was blood, either unsorted or a sorted T cell fraction (not recorded which). The sequence derives from a male donor with ankylosing spondylitis or in good health (not recorded which). The CDR3, as DNA: TGTGCCACCAGTGATCCCCGGGACAGGGGCACAGATACGCAGTATTTT. It codes for CATSDPRDRGTDTQYF.